Below are 27 T cell receptor beta chains sequenced from a single sample in a study of breast tumors, draining lymph nodes, adjacent tissues. Axillary draining lymph nodes of breast cancer patients supplied the node samples. TCRdb used MiXCR to reprocess the multiplex PCR reads, holding one entry per CDR3 protein. Among 200,000 or so distinct CDR3 sequences listed, roughly 29% were seen once. The sample comprised axillary lymph node tissue. Receptor source: a female donor with breast cancer. Some clones in this sample may be carry-over from other donors' samples.

This chain connects TRBV7-2 to TRBJ1-4, with D perhaps matching TRBD1 (6 bases). The CDR3 has 16 residues. The germline V gene has CDR1 SGHTA and CDR2 FQGNSA. V dropped 1 base and J dropped 6 bases, with 15 bases sitting between them. This chain's CDR3 is CASSLVNPGADEKLFF. The CDR3 bases are TGTGCCAGCAGCTTAGTAAATCCGGGGGCTGATGAAAAACTGTTTTTT.

The chain recombines TRBV9 with TRBJ2-2; D uncertain. Trimming took 4 bases from V and 9 from J, leaving 7 bases between them. The CDR3 is 11 residues long. Germline V gives CDR1 SGDLS, CDR2 YYNGEE. CDR3 DNA sequence: TGTGCCAGCAGCTTCGACAGGGAGCTGTTTTTT. Amino acid sequence: CASSFDRELFF.

This clonotype was observed at least ten times. The V call is TRBV20-1, the J call TRBJ1-4, with no clear D. The V and J ends lost 3 bases and 3 bases respectively, with 5 bases between them. The CDR3 spans 12 residues. Germline values: CDR1 DFQATT, CDR2 SNEGSKA (reference sequence). CDR3 in DNA: TGCAGTGCTAGGGCCTCTAATGAAAAACTGTTTTTT. Encoded protein: CSARASNEKLFF.

As for this clonotype: At one boundary the junction diverges from the germline segment, which might be a read error. The chain recombines TRBV7-2 with TRBJ2-7; 10 bases are a match to TRBD1. In germline, CDR1 is SGHTA, CDR2 FQGNSA. The CDR3 runs to 14 residues. The CDR3: CASSLDRGSYGQYF. In DNA form, the CDR3 reads TGTGCCAGCAGCCTGGACAGGGGGTCCTACGGGCAGTACTTC.

This clonotype was picked up a small number of times. Mismatch with germline at one junction end may stem from a read error. The J gene is TRBJ2-7, the V gene TRBV6-2 or TRBV6-3, with a possible D match to TRBD2 (5 bases). Germline V gene lookup returns CDR1 MNHEY and CDR2 SVGEGT. The CDR3 is 12 amino acids. The CDR3 DNA reads as TGTGCCGGCAGTCGAGACGGGGTCGGGCAGTACTTC. It encodes CAGSRDGVGQYF.

This clonotype was seen a few times. This chain uses TRBV27 with TRBJ2-3; no clear D. This CDR3 is 13 amino acids long. The germline V gene has CDR1 MNHEY and CDR2 SMNVEV (reference sequence). Trimming cost V 2 bases and J 5 bases, with 8 bases left between them. CDR3 loop: CASSLALLDTQYF. DNA of the CDR3: TGTGCCAGCAGTTTAGCACTTTTAGATACGCAGTATTTT.

This clonotype was counted between two and nine times. This rearrangement joins TRBV5-5 to TRBJ2-1; maybe TRBD2 (5 bases). This CDR3 spans 15 amino acids. Trimming removed 3 bases from V and 8 bases from J, with 18 bases in between. The germline V gene encodes CDR1 SGHKS and CDR2 YYEKEE (reference sequence). The chain's CDR3 is CASSSTIASGDEQFF. The CDR3 DNA reads TGTGCCAGCAGCTCGACTATCGCTTCCGGGGATGAGCAGTTCTTC.

This clonotype was recorded at least ten times. The chain couples TRBV18 to TRBJ2-5; D gene ambiguous. Per the germline V gene, CDR1 is KGHSH and CDR2 is LQKENI. The CDR3 is made up of 14 amino acids. The V and J ends lost 0 bases and 5 bases respectively, with 10 bases between them. The CDR3 DNA is TGTGCCAGCTCACCACCTGGACGTGGGGAGACCCAGTACTTC. This translates into CASSPPGRGETQYF.

This clonotype was seen only a few times. This may come from a read error, since a much larger clone is one base off. The CDR3 bases are TGTGCCAGCAGACGCGGGGGGCTGAATGAGCAGTTCTTC. Translated: CASRRGGLNEQFF. The V gene is TRBV6-5, the J gene TRBJ2-1; the match to TRBD2 covers 8 bases. With V trimmed by 6 bases and J by 7 bases, 5 bases remained unmatched. Germline V gives CDR1 MNHEY, CDR2 SVGAGI. The CDR3 covers 13 residues.

J is TRBJ1-4 and V is TRBV6-1; the match to TRBD1 covers 7 bases. Germline values: CDR1 MNHNS, CDR2 SASEGT. The CDR3 runs 19 residues. V gave up 6 bases and J gave up 1 base; unmatched junction bases: 17. CDR3 nucleotide sequence: TGTGCCAGCAGCCCCGTCGTGGCAGGGGGTACGGGAACTAATGAAAAACTGTTTTTT. It codes for CASSPVVAGGTGTNEKLFF.

The rearrangement links TRBV6-6 to TRBJ2-7, with TRBD2 identical over 10 bases. The CDR3 consists of 15 residues. The germline gives CDR1 MNHNY, CDR2 SVGAGI (reference sequence). J lost 4 bases, V lost 6 bases, and 9 bases had no gene match. CDR3 sequence reads: CASRRGPSGSYEQYF. In DNA, the CDR3 is TGTGCCAGCAGACGGGGGCCTAGCGGGAGTTACGAGCAGTACTTC.

Worth noting for this clonotype: A read error may account for a junction end that differs from germline. The V gene is TRBV12-3 or TRBV12-4, the J gene TRBJ1-2; a possible D gene is TRBD1 (6 bases). The CDR3 extends over 13 amino acids. Here the CDR3 reads CASSFTGGYGDTF. CDR3 in DNA: TGTGCCAGCAGTTTCACCGGGGGCTATGGCGACACCTTC.

This chain uses TRBV7-9 with TRBJ1-6, with D unclear. This CDR3 has 12 residues. The germline V and J ends were trimmed by 1 base and 12 bases, with 7 bases remaining between them. In germline, CDR1 is SEHNR, CDR2 FQNEAQ (reference sequence). The CDR3 region is CASSLVEGPLHF. The CDR3 DNA reads as TGTGCCAGCAGCTTAGTCGAGGGACCCCTCCACTTT.

Comments on this clonotype: This sequence may be a read error, since a much larger clone differs from it by one base. The chain is built from TRBV6-5 and TRBJ2-7; 11 nucleotides match TRBD2. The CDR3 length is 14 residues. V gave up 7 bases and J gave up 10 bases; unmatched junction bases: 12. The germline gives CDR1 MNHEY, CDR2 SVGAGI. CDR3 coding DNA: TGTGCCAGCACCCACGGAGTAGCGGGAGGGCTTCAGTACTTC. Its translation: CASTHGVAGGLQYF.

This rearrangement joins TRBV29-1 to TRBJ2-1; D uncertain. V was cut by 8 bases and J by 9 bases, with 14 bases left in between. Germline CDR1 is SQVTM and CDR2 is ANQGSEA. This CDR3 has 11 residues. The CDR3 nucleotides are TGCAGCCAGGACCGTTTAGGTGAGCAGTTCTTC. The encoded protein is CSQDRLGEQFF.

The V and J genes are TRBV6-1 and TRBJ1-4; no reliable D call. This CDR3 has 16 residues. V lost 6 bases, J lost 3 bases, and 17 bases lay in between. Germline V CDR1 and CDR2: MNHNS, SASEGT. The CDR3 nucleotides read TGTGCCAGCAGCCCAATCAGAATGTTAGCTAATGAAAAACTGTTTTTT. This gives the protein CASSPIRMLANEKLFF.

Comment on this clonotype: Here the CDR3 omits its conserved ending phenylalanine or tryptophan, so a read error is the likely source. The DNA is left out, because the CDR3 cannot be placed on it with certainty; the CDR3 is given as TCRdb lists it. This CDR3 reads CASSLGLLRQKNTGERMS. The rearrangement links TRBV11-2 to TRBJ2-2; TRBD1, as called in the table, went unchecked against the DNA. Inclusive of both ends, the CDR3 amounts to 18 amino acids. Germline CDR1 reads SGHAT; CDR2 reads FQNNGV.

This clonotype was counted between two and nine times. A clone one base away is much larger, so this may be a read error. CDR3 sequence: CASSTRQGEYSGAHVLTF. In DNA form, the CDR3 reads TGTGCCAGCAGCACTAGACAGGGAGAGTACTCTGGGGCCCACGTCCTGACTTTC. The V and J genes are TRBV7-8 and TRBJ2-6; the match to TRBD1 covers 7 bases. CDR3 length: 18 residues. Germline CDR1 reads SGHVS; CDR2 reads FQNEAQ.

This clonotype was recorded at least ten times. The rearrangement links TRBV6-1 to TRBJ1-6; no clear D gene. Germline CDR1 MNHNS, CDR2 SASEGT. V was pared by 6 bases and J by 0 bases, with 12 bases between. The CDR3 contains 16 residues. For the CDR3, the DNA is TGTGCCAGCAGGGATCAGTGGAGCTCCTATAATTCACCCCTCCACTTT. As protein: CASRDQWSSYNSPLHF.

This clonotype was counted at least ten times. The chain carries TRBV6-5 and TRBJ2-1, with D perhaps TRBD1 (6 bases). V was trimmed by 8 bases and J by 0 bases, leaving 11 bases between them. Germline-derived CDR1 and CDR2 are MNHEY and SVGAGI. The CDR3 has 14 amino acids. CDR3 sequence reads: CASRTDHSYNEQFF. In DNA form, the CDR3 reads TGTGCCAGCCGGACAGATCACTCCTACAATGAGCAGTTCTTC.

This clonotype has a count of ten or more. V gene TRBV6-1 combines with J gene TRBJ1-4; 7 positions agree with TRBD1. Germline lookup yields CDR1 MNHNS and CDR2 SASEGT. This CDR3 contains 15 residues. J was trimmed by 9 bases and V by 3 bases; bases with no gene match: 10. CDR3 protein: CASSDRGKGGKKLFF. CDR3 sequence (DNA): TGTGCCAGCAGTGACAGGGGGAAAGGGGGAAAAAAACTGTTTTTT.

This clonotype was counted once. The CDR3 end shows no conserved phenylalanine or tryptophan, and so a read error is likely. The chain links TRBV6-2 or TRBV6-3 to TRBJ2-7; 11 bases map to TRBD2. V gave up 6 bases and J gave up 3 bases; unmatched junction bases: 10. The CDR3 totals 16 residues. The germline V gene has CDR1 MNHEY and CDR2 SVGEGT. As DNA, the CDR3 is TGTGCCAGCAGATCTCCTAGCGGGGGGAGTCGCTACGAGCAGTACCTC. It translates to CASRSPSGGSRYEQYL.

The V call is TRBV7-9, the J call TRBJ1-2; D might be TRBD1 (5 bases). Trimming removed 5 bases at V and 2 bases at J, with 12 bases between. CDR1 is SEHNR, CDR2 FQNEAQ, per germline (reference sequence). CDR3 length: 14 residues. DNA of the CDR3: TGTGCCAGCAGCCCTCCGCGGGGGAACTATGGCTACACCTTC. Translating it yields CASSPPRGNYGYTF.

Notes on this clonotype: It may be a read error: a sequence one base away is much more abundant. This chain uses TRBV6-5 with TRBJ2-2; a possible D gene is TRBD1 (5 bases). From germline, CDR1 is MNHEY and CDR2 SVGAGI. V lost 5 bases and J lost 8, with 18 bases in between. The CDR3 has 15 residues. For the CDR3, the DNA is TGTGCCAGCAGTCACCAGGGTGTGAGAATAGGGGAGCTGTTTTTT. This sequence encodes CASSHQGVRIGELFF.

Many counts were recorded for this clonotype. The rearrangement links TRBV20-1 to TRBJ1-6; possibly TRBD1 for D (6 bases). This CDR3 is built from 15 residues. The V end lost 3 bases, the J end lost 7 bases, and 16 bases lay between the germline ends. The germline CDR1 and CDR2 sequences are DFQATT and SNEGSKA (reference sequence). CDR3 sequence: CSARAGGGWNSPLHF. CDR3 in DNA: TGCAGTGCTAGGGCCGGGGGCGGTTGGAATTCACCCCTCCACTTT.

The sample holds many counts of this clonotype. This sequence joins TRBV7-9 and TRBJ2-3; possibly TRBD2 for D (6 bases). Germline values: CDR1 SEHNR, CDR2 FQNEAQ (reference sequence). The CDR3 has 15 residues. V gave up 1 base and J gave up 0 bases, with 8 bases separating them. In DNA form, the CDR3 reads TGTGCCAGCAGCTTAGTCGCGGGGAGCACAGATACGCAGTATTTT. It translates to CASSLVAGSTDTQYF.

The count of this clonotype is one. The chain couples TRBV20-1 to TRBJ2-5; 12 bases fit TRBD2. This CDR3 has 14 residues. Trimming took 3 bases from V and 5 from J; bases not matched to a gene: 4. Germline CDR1 DFQATT, CDR2 SNEGSKA (reference sequence). The CDR3 sequence is CSARTSGSVETQYF. Here the CDR3 DNA reads TGCAGTGCTAGGACTAGCGGGAGCGTGGAGACCCAGTACTTC.